This entry lists 22 T cell receptor beta chains sequenced from one sample in a study of T cells after yellow fever vaccination. One entry per CDR3 protein, called by TCRdb with MiXCR from the 5' RACE reads. The data show about 4,800 distinct CDR3 sequences, less than 10% seen once. The sample consisted of PBMCs, either bulk or a sorted T-cell subset (CD4+, CD8+, memory, or dextramer-sorted; not recorded which), taken 15 days after the yellow fever booster vaccination. The receptor source for this set is a man aged 30 to 45 who received the YFV17D yellow fever vaccine.

This clonotype is labeled medium-sized. The CDR3 is CASSQDHFYGNSETQYF. The DNA of the CDR3 is TGCGCCAGCAGCCAAGATCATTTCTACGGGAATTCGGAGACCCAGTACTTC. The rearrangement uses TRBV4-3 and TRBJ2-5; the D gene is possibly TRBD2 (5 bases). The CDR3 is made up of 17 amino acids. Germline V gene data show CDR1 as LGHNA and CDR2 as YSLEER. The V end lost 0 bases, the J end lost 5 bases, and 19 bases lay between the germline ends.

This clonotype occurred many times. The genes are TRBV28 and TRBJ2-4; D not certain. Looked up from germline, CDR1 is MDHEN and CDR2 is SYDVKM. V was pared by 2 bases and J by 8 bases, with 7 bases between. CDR3 length equals 12 residues. The CDR3, as DNA: TGTGCCAGCAGTTTACTATCGCACATTCAGTACTTC. It specifies CASSLLSHIQYF.

This clonotype rates as medium-sized (0.01 to 0.1%). The gene calls are TRBV19 and TRBJ2-1; D uncertain. Germline V gene sequence: CDR1 LNHDA, CDR2 SQIVND (reference sequence). Trimming took 5 bases from V and 2 from J, leaving 7 bases between them. The CDR3 is made up of 13 amino acids. The CDR3 loop reads CASSSSAYNEQFF. The CDR3 coding sequence is TGTGCCAGTAGTTCTTCGGCCTACAATGAGCAGTTCTTC.

This clonotype rates as medium-sized. The V and J genes are TRBV29-1 and TRBJ1-1; possibly TRBD1 for D (5 bases). V was pared by 6 bases and J by 1 base, with 9 bases between. There are 12 residues in the CDR3. Looked up from germline, CDR1 is SQVTM and CDR2 is ANQGSEA. The CDR3 loop is CSVERGNTEAFF. The CDR3 DNA sequence: TGCAGCGTCGAGAGGGGGAACACTGAAGCTTTCTTT.

This clonotype is categorized as medium-sized. V usage is TRBV29-1 and J usage is TRBJ2-2; 7 bases fit TRBD2. The V and J ends lost 4 bases and 8 bases, in that order; junction bases with no gene match: 10. There are 14 residues in the CDR3. Germline V gene data show CDR1 as SQVTM and CDR2 as ANQGSEA. CDR3 bases: TGCAGCGTTGCGATTAGGGCGGGAGATGGGGAGCTGTTTTTT. Amino acids: CSVAIRAGDGELFF.

This clonotype rates as medium-sized. This chain joins TRBV11-1 and TRBJ2-1, with 11 bases fitting TRBD2. The CDR3 spans 16 residues. V gave up 6 bases and J gave up 6 bases; unmatched junction bases: 10. Germline CDR1 and CDR2: SGHAT and FQDESV (reference sequence). In DNA, the CDR3 is TGTGCCAGCAGTCAGGGAGCACTAGCGGGAGCCAATGAGCAGTTCTTC. This sequence encodes CASSQGALAGANEQFF.

This clonotype rates as medium-sized. V usage is TRBV12-3 or TRBV12-4 and J usage is TRBJ2-2; possibly TRBD2 for D (5 bases). Trimming shortened V by 5 bases and J by 6 bases, and 7 bases separated the two germline ends. The CDR3 is 12 residues long. The CDR3, as DNA: TGTGCCAGCAGTGAGGGCCCCGGGGAGCTGTTTTTT. Translation gives CASSEGPGELFF.

This clonotype is categorized as medium-sized (0.01 to 0.1%). Written as DNA, the CDR3 is TGCGCCAGCAGCTCGGCGGGACAGGAGAACGAGCAGTACTTC. Translating it yields CASSSAGQENEQYF. This rearrangement joins TRBV5-1 to TRBJ2-7; 8 positions match TRBD1. CDR1 and CDR2 from the germline V gene are SGHRS and YFSETQ. The J segment lost 5 bases and the V segment lost 3 bases, leaving 7 bases of the junction unmatched. The CDR3 has 14 residues.

By sample share, this clonotype is medium-sized (0.01 to 0.1%). The V call is TRBV18, the J call TRBJ2-6; D assignment may be TRBD1 or TRBD2 (5 bases each). Per the germline V gene, CDR1 is KGHSH and CDR2 is LQKENI. The CDR3 runs to 16 residues. V lost 2 bases and J lost 0, with 8 bases in between. This chain's CDR3 is CASSPTGTSGANVLTF. CDR3 DNA: TGTGCCAGCTCACCAACTGGGACCTCTGGGGCCAACGTCCTGACTTTC.

In its sample, this clonotype ranks as medium-sized. The chain uses TRBV10-3 and TRBJ2-5; possibly TRBD1 for D (8 bases). The CDR3 sequence is 14 residues long. V was clipped by 5 bases and J by 4 bases, with 14 bases between them. Germline-derived CDR1 and CDR2 are ENHRY and SYGVKD. CDR3 sequence reads: CAISWTGRGETQYF. CDR3 bases: TGTGCCATCAGTTGGACAGGGAGGGGAGAGACCCAGTACTTC.

Within the sample, this clonotype is medium-sized. The chain joins TRBV29-1 to TRBJ1-2; D gene unclear. This CDR3 has 11 residues. The V gene's germline CDR1 is SQVTM and CDR2 ANQGSEA. V was pared by 5 bases and J by 8 bases, with 12 bases between. The CDR3 DNA reads as TGCAGCGTTACGAGTATGAGCGGCTACACCTTC. Translating gives CSVTSMSGYTF.

This clonotype was detected many times. The rearrangement uses TRBV3-1 and TRBJ1-2, with unresolved D. Germline V lookup: CDR1 LGHDT, CDR2 YNNKEL (reference sequence). Deletions cut 1 base from V and 4 bases from J, with 4 bases between. The CDR3 sequence is 12 residues long. The CDR3 loop reads CASSQGGYGYTF. As DNA, the CDR3 is TGTGCCAGCAGCCAAGGCGGCTATGGCTACACCTTC.

Sample share makes this clonotype medium-sized. The chain links TRBV5-1 to TRBJ2-2; no clear D. V shed 2 bases and J shed 9 bases, with 8 bases lying between them. The germline V gene has CDR1 SGHRS and CDR2 YFSETQ. This CDR3 is built from 12 residues. The CDR3 loop reads CASSFGTRELFF. The DNA for the CDR3 is TGCGCCAGCAGCTTTGGTACTCGGGAGCTGTTTTTT.

This clonotype is classed as medium-sized. The gene calls are TRBV5-1 and TRBJ2-1, with a possible D match to TRBD1 (6 bases). The length of the CDR3 is 16 residues. The V end lost 4 bases, the J end lost 6 bases, and 20 bases lay between the germline ends. Germline CDR1 SGHRS, CDR2 YFSETQ. In nucleotides, the CDR3 is TGCGCCAGCAGCACCGCGACAGGAAGGAGTTCCAATGAGCAGTTCTTC. Protein product: CASSTATGRSSNEQFF.

This clonotype is medium-sized (0.01 to 0.1%) by share. The chain is built from TRBV6-5 and TRBJ2-7, with D perhaps matching TRBD1 or TRBD2 (7 bases each). V was clipped by 0 bases and J by 7 bases, with 13 bases between them. The CDR3 extends over 14 amino acids. In germline, CDR1 is MNHEY, CDR2 SVGAGI. In DNA form, the CDR3 reads TGTGCCAGCAGTTACTCGGTCAGGGGGGGTGAGCAGTACTTC. Translated, it gives CASSYSVRGGEQYF.

Sample share makes this clonotype medium-sized. The gene calls are TRBV18 and TRBJ1-6; D might be TRBD1 (6 bases). V was trimmed by 5 bases and J by 5 bases, leaving 13 bases between them. The CDR3 is 15 amino acids. Germline V gene sequence: CDR1 KGHSH, CDR2 LQKENI. In nucleotides, the CDR3 is TGTGCCAGCTCATTATTGGACAGAGATAATTCACCCCTCCACTTT. Residues: CASSLLDRDNSPLHF.

This clonotype is medium-sized (0.01 to 0.1%) by share. Its ends do not fully match the called genes, so a read error is possible. V is TRBV12-3 or TRBV12-4 and J is TRBJ2-7; TRBD1 matches at 11 bases. This CDR3 contains 13 residues. The CDR3 DNA follows: TGTGCCAGCAGCGGACAGGGGGCGTTCGCCACGGACTTC. The encoded protein is CASSGQGAFATDF.

In this sample, this clonotype turned up once. A much more abundant neighbour one base away suggests this may be a read error. CDR3 sequence: CASAHGSTEAFF. For the CDR3, the DNA is TGTGCCAGCGCGCATGGGAGCACTGAAGCTTTCTTT. V gene TRBV7-9 combines with J gene TRBJ1-1; D gene ambiguous. Per the germline V gene, CDR1 is SEHNR and CDR2 is FQNEAQ (reference sequence). The CDR3 runs 12 residues. V was trimmed by 8 bases and J by 4 bases, leaving 11 bases between them.

This clonotype was seen ten or more times. The V and J genes are TRBV7-2 and TRBJ1-1; D unclear. The CDR3 is 14 residues long. The V end lost 4 bases, the J end lost 3 bases, and 12 bases lay between the germline ends. The V gene's germline CDR1 is SGHTA and CDR2 FQGNSA. The CDR3 here is CASSWAARYTEAFF. The DNA of the CDR3 is TGTGCCAGCAGCTGGGCAGCACGGTACACTGAAGCTTTCTTT.

By share of the sample, this clonotype is medium-sized. The chain combines TRBV7-2 with TRBJ2-7; 9 bases align to TRBD2. Unmatched junction bases numbered 1, after V lost 4 bases and J lost 0 bases. The CDR3 is 14 amino acids. The germline CDR1 and CDR2 sequences are SGHTA and FQGNSA. This CDR3 reads CASSYSGGSYEQYF. In DNA form, the CDR3 reads TGTGCCAGCAGCTATAGCGGGGGCTCCTACGAGCAGTACTTC.

This clonotype is categorized as medium-sized. The chain couples TRBV20-1 to TRBJ2-3, with a possible D match to TRBD2 (6 bases). Germline V gene sequence: CDR1 DFQATT, CDR2 SNEGSKA (reference sequence). V lost 6 bases, J lost 5 bases, and 9 bases lay in between. There are 11 residues in the CDR3. CDR3 coding DNA: TGCAGTGCCCGGGACTTAGATACGCAGTATTTT. It translates to CSARDLDTQYF.

This clonotype is medium-sized in the sample. The chain employs TRBV20-1 and TRBJ2-1; D possibly corresponds to TRBD2 (5 bases). CDR1 and CDR2 (germline): DFQATT, SNEGSKA (reference sequence). V was clipped by 3 bases and J by 4 bases, with 16 bases between them. This CDR3 has 15 residues. CDR3 protein: CSARASAGGYNEQFF. The CDR3 coding sequence is TGCAGTGCTAGGGCCTCGGCGGGCGGGTACAATGAGCAGTTCTTC.